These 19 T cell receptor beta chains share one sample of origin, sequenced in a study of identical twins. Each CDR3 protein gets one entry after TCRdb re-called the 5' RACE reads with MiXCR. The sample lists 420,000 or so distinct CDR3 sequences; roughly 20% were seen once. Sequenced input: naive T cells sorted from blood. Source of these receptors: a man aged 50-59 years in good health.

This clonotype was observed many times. In DNA, the CDR3 is TGCGCCAGCAGTGGAGGGGTGGGGTTCTACGAGCAGTACTTC. As protein: CASSGGVGFYEQYF. The chain couples TRBV10-2 to TRBJ2-7; D possibly matches TRBD1 or TRBD2 (5 bases each). The CDR3 has 14 residues. Trimming took 4 bases from V and 3 from J, leaving 13 bases between them. Germline lookup yields CDR1 WSHSY and CDR2 SAAADI.

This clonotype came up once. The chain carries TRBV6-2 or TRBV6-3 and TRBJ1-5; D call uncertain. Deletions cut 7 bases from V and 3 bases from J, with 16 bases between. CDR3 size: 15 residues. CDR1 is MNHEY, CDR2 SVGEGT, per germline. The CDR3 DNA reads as TGTGCCAGCATTAAGGGCGGCCAGTTCAATCAGCCCCAGCATTTT. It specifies CASIKGGQFNQPQHF.

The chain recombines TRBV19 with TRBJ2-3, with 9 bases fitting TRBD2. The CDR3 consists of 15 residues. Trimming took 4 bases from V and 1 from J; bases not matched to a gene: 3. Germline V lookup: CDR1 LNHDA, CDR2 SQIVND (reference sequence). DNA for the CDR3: TGTGCCAGTAGTAGCGGGAGGGCTCGCACAGATACGCAGTATTTT. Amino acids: CASSSGRARTDTQYF.

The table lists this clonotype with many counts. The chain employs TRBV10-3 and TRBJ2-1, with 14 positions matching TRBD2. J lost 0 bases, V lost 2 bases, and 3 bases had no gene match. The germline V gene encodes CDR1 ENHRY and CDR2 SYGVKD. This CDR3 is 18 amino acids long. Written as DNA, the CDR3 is TGTGCCATCAGTGAGAGACTAGCGGGAGGGTCCTCCTACAATGAGCAGTTCTTC. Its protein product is CAISERLAGGSSYNEQFF.

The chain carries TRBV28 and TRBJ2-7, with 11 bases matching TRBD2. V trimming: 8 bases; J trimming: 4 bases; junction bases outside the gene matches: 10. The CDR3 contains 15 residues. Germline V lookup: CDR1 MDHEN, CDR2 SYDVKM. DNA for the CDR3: TGTGCCAGCTCTAGAAGGACTAGCGGGTCTTACGAGCAGTACTTC. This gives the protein CASSRRTSGSYEQYF.

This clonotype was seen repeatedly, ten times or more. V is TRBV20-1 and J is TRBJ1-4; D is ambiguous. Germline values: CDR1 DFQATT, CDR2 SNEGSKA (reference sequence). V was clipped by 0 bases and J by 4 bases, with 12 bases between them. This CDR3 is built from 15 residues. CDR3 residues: CSARDLAEINEKLFF. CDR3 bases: TGCAGTGCTAGAGATCTGGCAGAGATTAATGAAAAACTGTTTTTT.

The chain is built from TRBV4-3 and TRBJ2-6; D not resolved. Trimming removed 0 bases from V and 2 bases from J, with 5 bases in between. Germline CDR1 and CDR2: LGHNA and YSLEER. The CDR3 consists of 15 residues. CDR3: CASSQDAPGANVLTF. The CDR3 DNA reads TGCGCCAGCAGCCAAGATGCCCCTGGGGCCAACGTCCTGACTTTC.

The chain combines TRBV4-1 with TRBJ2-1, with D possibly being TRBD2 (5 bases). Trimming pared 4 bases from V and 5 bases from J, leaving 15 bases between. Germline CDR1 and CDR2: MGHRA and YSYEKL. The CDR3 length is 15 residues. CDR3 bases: TGCGCCAGCAGCCCCCCAGGAGGTCCGGACAATGAGCAGTTCTTC. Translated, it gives CASSPPGGPDNEQFF.

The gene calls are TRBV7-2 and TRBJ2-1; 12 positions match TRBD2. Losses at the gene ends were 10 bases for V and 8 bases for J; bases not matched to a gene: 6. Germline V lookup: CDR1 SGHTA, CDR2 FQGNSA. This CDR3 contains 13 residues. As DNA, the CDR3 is TGTGCCACCGGGACTAGCGGGTGGGATGAGCAGTTCTTC. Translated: CATGTSGWDEQFF.

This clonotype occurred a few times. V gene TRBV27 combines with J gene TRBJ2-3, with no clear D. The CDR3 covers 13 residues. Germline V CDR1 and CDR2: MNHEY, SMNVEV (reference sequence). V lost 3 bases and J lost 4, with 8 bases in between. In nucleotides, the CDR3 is TGTGCCAGCAGTTTCTCTGAAGCAGATACGCAGTATTTT. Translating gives CASSFSEADTQYF.

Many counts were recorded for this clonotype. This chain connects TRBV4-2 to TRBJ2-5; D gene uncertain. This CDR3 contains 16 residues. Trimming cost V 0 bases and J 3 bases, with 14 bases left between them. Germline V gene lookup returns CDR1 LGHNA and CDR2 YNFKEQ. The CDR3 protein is CASSQDGPGFKETQYF. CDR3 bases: TGTGCCAGCAGCCAAGATGGGCCTGGATTTAAAGAGACCCAGTACTTC.

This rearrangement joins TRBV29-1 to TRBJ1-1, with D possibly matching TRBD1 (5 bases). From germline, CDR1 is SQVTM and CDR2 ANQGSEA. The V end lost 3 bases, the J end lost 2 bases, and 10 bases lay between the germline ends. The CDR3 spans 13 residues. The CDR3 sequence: CSVEETDNTEAFF. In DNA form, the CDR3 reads TGCAGCGTTGAGGAGACAGATAACACTGAAGCTTTCTTT.

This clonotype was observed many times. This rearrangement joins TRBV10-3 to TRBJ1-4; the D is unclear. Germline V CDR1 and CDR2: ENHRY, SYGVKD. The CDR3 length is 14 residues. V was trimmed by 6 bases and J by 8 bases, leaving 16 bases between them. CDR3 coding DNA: TGTGCCATCAGCTCAGGACCTAACTGGGAAAAACTGTTTTTT. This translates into CAISSGPNWEKLFF.

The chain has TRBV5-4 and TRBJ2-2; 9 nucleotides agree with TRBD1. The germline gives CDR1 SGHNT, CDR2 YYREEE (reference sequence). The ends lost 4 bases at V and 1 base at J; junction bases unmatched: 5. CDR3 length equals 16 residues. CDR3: CASSGDRERNTGELFF. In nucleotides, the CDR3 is TGTGCCAGCAGCGGGGACAGGGAAAGGAACACCGGGGAGCTGTTTTTT.

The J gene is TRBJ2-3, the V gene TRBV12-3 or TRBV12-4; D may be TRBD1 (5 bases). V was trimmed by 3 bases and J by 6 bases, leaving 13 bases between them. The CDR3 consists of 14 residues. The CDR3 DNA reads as TGTGCCAGCAGTTTTCAGGGTCCAGGGGATACGCAGTATTTT. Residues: CASSFQGPGDTQYF.

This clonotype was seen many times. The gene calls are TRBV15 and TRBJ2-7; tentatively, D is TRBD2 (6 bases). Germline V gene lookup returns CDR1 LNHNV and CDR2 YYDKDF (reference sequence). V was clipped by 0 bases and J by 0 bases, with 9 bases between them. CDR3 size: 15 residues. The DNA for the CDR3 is TGTGCCACCAGCAGAGAGGGAGGTAGCTCCTACGAGCAGTACTTC. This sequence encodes CATSREGGSSYEQYF.

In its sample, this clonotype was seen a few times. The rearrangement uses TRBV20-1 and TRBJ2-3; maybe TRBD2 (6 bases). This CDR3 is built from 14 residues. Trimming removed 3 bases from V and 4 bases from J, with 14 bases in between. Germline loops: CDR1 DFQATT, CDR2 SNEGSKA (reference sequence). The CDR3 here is CSASLGTWADTQYF. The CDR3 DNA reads TGCAGTGCTAGTTTGGGGACTTGGGCAGATACGCAGTATTTT.

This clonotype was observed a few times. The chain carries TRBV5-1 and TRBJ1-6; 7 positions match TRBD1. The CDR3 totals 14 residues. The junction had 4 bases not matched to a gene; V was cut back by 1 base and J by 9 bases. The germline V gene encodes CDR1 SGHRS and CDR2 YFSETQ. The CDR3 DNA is TGCGCCAGCAGCTTGCGACAGGGAAGTTCACCCCTCCACTTT. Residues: CASSLRQGSSPLHF.

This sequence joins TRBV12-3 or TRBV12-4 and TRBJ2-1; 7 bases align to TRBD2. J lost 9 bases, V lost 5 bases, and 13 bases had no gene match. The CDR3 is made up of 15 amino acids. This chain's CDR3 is CASSPSGTYRGEQFF. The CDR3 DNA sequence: TGTGCCAGCAGTCCAAGCGGGACTTACCGCGGTGAGCAGTTCTTC.